A single sample is the source of the 9 T cell receptor beta chains below, sequenced in a study of CD8 T cells in cerebrospinal fluid in Alzheimer's disease. Reanalyzing the 10x single-cell sequencing reads, TCRdb keeps one entry per CDR3 protein, without DNA. Its table lists about 1,500 distinct CDR3 sequences. Sequencing was carried out using cerebrospinal fluid. The receptor set was obtained from a human donor in good health.

By frequency, this clonotype is medium-sized. The genes are TRBV7-9 and TRBJ2-5; the D call of TRBD2 rests on TCRdb alone, since no DNA is present to check it. Germline V gene data show CDR1 as SEHNR and CDR2 as FQNEAQ (reference sequence). This CDR3 is built from 16 residues. The CDR3 sequence: CASSLGRLAGKETQYF. Based on the CDR3 plus reference TRBV7-9 and TRBJ2-5, the full variable domain is DTGVSQNPRHKITKRGQNVTFRCDPISEHNRLYWYRQTLGQGPEFLTYFQNEAQLEKSRLLSDRFSAERPKGSFSTLEIQRTEQGDSAMYLCASSLGRLAGKETQYFGPGTRLLVL.

This clonotype registers medium-sized by frequency. The chain couples TRBV6-2 or TRBV6-3 to TRBJ1-2. The CDR3 is made up of 15 amino acids. From germline, CDR1 is MNHEY and CDR2 SVGEGT. The CDR3 protein is CASSEPQRVYYGYTF.

This clonotype is classed as large by frequency. The V gene is TRBV14, the J gene TRBJ2-3; the D call from TCRdb, TRBD2, cannot be confirmed without DNA. The CDR3 has 15 amino acids. Germline values: CDR1 SGHDN, CDR2 FVKESK. CDR3 residues: CASSQVTSRGATQYF.

This clonotype is classed as medium-sized by frequency. V usage is TRBV20-1 and J usage is TRBJ2-5; no DNA is available, so the TRBD1 call from TCRdb remains unchecked. The V gene's germline CDR1 is DFQATT and CDR2 SNEGSKA (reference sequence). This CDR3 is built from 15 residues. The CDR3 is CSATGQGDGIETQYF.

By frequency, this clonotype registers medium-sized (0.01 to 0.1%). The CDR3 loop is CSASLAGQGNYGYTF. The chain combines TRBV20-1 with TRBJ1-2; as DNA is missing, the TRBD1 call by TCRdb cannot be tested. Germline assignment: CDR1 DFQATT and CDR2 SNEGSKA (reference sequence). This CDR3 has 15 amino acids.

This clonotype is labeled medium-sized based on frequency. This sequence joins TRBV12-3 or TRBV12-4 and TRBJ2-7; TCRdb picks TRBD1, but there is no DNA to check that call. CDR3 size: 16 residues. This chain's CDR3 is CASTPEGTASSYEQYF.

This clonotype is deemed medium-sized by its frequency. The chain links TRBV11-2 to TRBJ2-7; there is no DNA to check the TCRdb D call of TRBD1. This CDR3 has 17 residues. Germline V gene sequence: CDR1 SGHAT, CDR2 FQNNGV. CDR3 amino acids: CASSFTIGTVLFEEQYF.

This clonotype shows up as medium-sized (0.01 to 0.1%) by frequency. The V gene is TRBV6-4, the J gene TRBJ1-1. The CDR3 extends over 11 amino acids. The V gene's germline CDR1 is MRHNA and CDR2 SNTAGT. CDR3 sequence reads: CATTGDTEAFF.

Considering frequency, this clonotype is medium-sized. The rearrangement uses TRBV6-1 and TRBJ2-5. CDR3 length: 14 residues. In germline, CDR1 is MNHNS, CDR2 SASEGT. The CDR3 loop is CASSESTRWQTQYF.